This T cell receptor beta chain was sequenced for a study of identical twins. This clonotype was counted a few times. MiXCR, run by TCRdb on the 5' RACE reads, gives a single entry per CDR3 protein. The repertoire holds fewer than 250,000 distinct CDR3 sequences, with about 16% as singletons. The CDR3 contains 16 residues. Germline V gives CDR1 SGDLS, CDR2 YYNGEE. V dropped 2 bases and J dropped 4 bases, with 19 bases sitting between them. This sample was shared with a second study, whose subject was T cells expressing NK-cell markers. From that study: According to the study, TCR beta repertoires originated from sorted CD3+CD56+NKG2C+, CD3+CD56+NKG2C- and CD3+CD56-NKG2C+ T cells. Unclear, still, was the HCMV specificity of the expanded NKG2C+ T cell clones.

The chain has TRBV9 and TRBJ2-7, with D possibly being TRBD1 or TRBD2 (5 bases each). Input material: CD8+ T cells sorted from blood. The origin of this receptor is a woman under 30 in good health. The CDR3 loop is CASSVRTGTVIYEQYF. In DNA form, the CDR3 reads TGTGCCAGCAGCGTCCGAACCGGGACCGTGATTTACGAGCAGTACTTC.